Here is one TCR beta chain with its context. The antigen remains undetermined. The sample comes from a study of cytomegalovirus exposure and HLA in healthy donors. Across the whole study: Unique TCR beta sequences numbering fewer than 130 million came from approximately 180 million T cells in an earlier analysis. Unique TCRs from HLA-typed donors, 80 million to 90 million of them, were held in an early data release.

Broader study findings: An analysis was carried out later, and it reportedly showed fewer N-insertions in an Asian-associated ancestry cluster than the approximately 660-donor mean. In a later analysis, compared with equally common non-associated chains, HLA-associated beta chains were more expanded.

Primers included in the PCR were 60 Vbeta and 13 Jbeta primers. Assay used: immunoSEQ multiplex PCR; TCRdb lists only in-frame clones, some missing. Altogether 65,000 to 85,000 clones are present, 86% being singletons, with the ten largest covering 1.5% to 2%. This CDR3 is 16 amino acids long. V shed 7 bases, J shed 4 bases, and the junction held 12 bases outside the gene matches. The germline V gene encodes CDR1 LNHDA and CDR2 SQIVND (reference sequence). The sequence came from a woman aged 25 to 39 in good health and CMV-seronegative. The chain couples TRBV19 to TRBJ1-5, with TRBD1 matching over 8 bases. Sequencing was carried out using PBMCs. CDR3 sequence reads: CASIGAGTGGNQPQHF. CDR3 nucleotide sequence: TGTGCCAGTATAGGAGCCGGGACAGGCGGTAATCAGCCCCAGCATTTT.